This TCR beta chain is drawn from a study of shared clonotypes between healthy human individuals. A remark on this clone: The antigen remains undetermined.

Looked up from germline, CDR1 is MDHEN and CDR2 is SYDVKM. With V trimmed by 6 bases and J by 0 bases, 6 bases remained unmatched. The CDR3 extends over 16 amino acids. Study-wide results and caveats: Few donors limited the genetic and exposure-history diversity represented. Only blood was sampled, and tissue TCR repertoires likely differ from blood ones.

The team ran DNA from unsorted PBMCs on ten immunoSEQ deep assay plates for sequencing. TCRdb keeps only in-frame clones here, not all; method: immunoSEQ multiplex PCR. The profile covers roughly 500,000 clones, with 75% to 85% appearing a single time and less than 15% taken by the ten largest. V and J are TRBV28 and TRBJ1-5; TRBD1 matches 9 bases. The clonotype was recovered from a woman aged 40 to 55 in good health. Some clones in this sample may be carry-over from other donors' samples. The sample taken for sequencing was PBMCs. As DNA, the CDR3 is TGTGCCAGCAGCCGGGACAGGGTAAGTAGCAATCAGCCCCAGCATTTT. It is translated as CASSRDRVSSNQPQHF.